This TCR beta chain was captured in a study of blood T cell repertoires in COVID-19. Whole-study context: Italy, Spain and the United States were the sources of the convalescent and acute COVID-19 samples. In each case, the material was cDNA or gDNA derived from T cells, B-cell-depleted T cells, or PBMCs.

Authors' analysis steps: Estimation of nucleated cell counts was performed using reference gene primer amplification. The data were produced by immunoSEQ multiplex PCR, yet TCRdb's version contains in-frame clones alone and is incomplete. From that table come the V and J calls and clone size; the DNA was used to work out D and trimming. This repertoire shows under 250,000 clones, about four fifths found once; its top ten account for approximately 1.5%. CDR3 size: 14 residues. Germline V gene lookup returns CDR1 LGHNA and CDR2 YNFKEQ. Trimming took 0 bases from V and 0 from J, leaving 6 bases between them.

The rearrangement uses TRBV4-2 and TRBJ2-7; D not certain. Sequenced input: peripheral blood. This receptor was taken from a woman in her thirties or forties who had recovered from COVID-19. CDR3 amino acids: CASSQDRYSYEQYF. The CDR3 DNA reads TGTGCCAGCAGCCAAGACAGGTACTCCTACGAGCAGTACTTC.